This T cell receptor beta chain was profiled in a study of T cells after yellow fever vaccination. Germline CDR1 and CDR2: MNHNY and SVGAGI (reference sequence). The V and J ends lost 6 bases and 5 bases, in that order; junction bases with no gene match: 12. This CDR3 has 16 residues. This clonotype has a handful of counts. Via MiXCR, TCRdb re-called the 5' RACE reads, giving one row per CDR3 protein. The table lists more than 300,000 distinct CDR3 sequences, around 4.4% of them singletons, with roughly 21% in the top ten. The material sequenced was PBMCs, taken 15 days after the yellow fever booster vaccination. This TCR was recovered from a man younger than 30 who received the YFV17D yellow fever vaccine. The genes are TRBV6-6 and TRBJ2-5, with 10 bases that match TRBD2. The DNA of the CDR3 is TGTGCCAGCAGGCAATCCGGGACTAGCGTCCCCGAGACCCAGTACTTC. Its protein product is CASRQSGTSVPETQYF.